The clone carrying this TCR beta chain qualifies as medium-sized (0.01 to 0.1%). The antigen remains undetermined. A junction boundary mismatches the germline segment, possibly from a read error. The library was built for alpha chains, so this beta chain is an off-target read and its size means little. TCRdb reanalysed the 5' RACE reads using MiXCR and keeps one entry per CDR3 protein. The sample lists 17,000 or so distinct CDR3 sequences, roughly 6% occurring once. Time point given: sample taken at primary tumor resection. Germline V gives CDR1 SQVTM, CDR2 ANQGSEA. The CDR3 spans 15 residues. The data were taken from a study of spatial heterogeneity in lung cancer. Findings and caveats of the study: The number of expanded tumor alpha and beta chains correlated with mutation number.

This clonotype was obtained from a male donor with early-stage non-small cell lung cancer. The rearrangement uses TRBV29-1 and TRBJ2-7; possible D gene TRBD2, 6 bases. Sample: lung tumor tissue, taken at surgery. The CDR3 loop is CSVEDPGGGSHEQYF. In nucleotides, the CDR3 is TGCAGCGTTGAAGATCCCGGGGGAGGCTCCCACGAGCAGTACTTC.